This T cell receptor (beta chain) is from a study of multiple sclerosis patients with progressive multifocal leukoencephalopathy. This clone was picked up one time. Its target is unknown. Time point of the sample: before natalizumab initiation. Prior interferon beta treatment was universal, and the PML patients were all female. T0 blood was collected before the first natalizumab infusion. Clones were sequenced by immunoSEQ multiplex PCR, and TCRdb holds only the in-frame ones, with some missing. The table includes approximately 31,000 clones, about 89% detected once. General study results and limits: Before and during natalizumab, the clones expanded at PML already existed. Less diverse TRB repertoires were suggested in most PML patients.

With 6 bases clipped from V and 5 bases from J, the junction kept 15 bases outside the gene matches. The CDR3 has 17 residues. Germline CDR1 reads SGHDT; CDR2 reads YYEEEE. The receptor comes from a human donor with multiple sclerosis. V usage is TRBV5-6 and J usage is TRBJ2-3; TRBD2 matches at 10 bases. Material for sequencing was PBMCs. CDR3 sequence (DNA): TGTGCCAGCAACCTCCGGACTAGCGGCTCTAGGGTAGATACGCAGTATTTT. Its protein is CASNLRTSGSRVDTQYF.